Sequencing of this TCR beta chain was carried out in a study of T cell responses to AZD1222 COVID-19 vaccine (dated by TCRdb to about 2021). Regarding the complete study: TCR sequencing covered roughly 230 trial participants: 200 to 220 given two doses of AZD1222 and about 26 given two doses of MenACWY control vaccine. Trial participants were enrolled by age into subgroups of 18-55, 56-69 and 70-plus years, and roughly 160, 29 and 62 TCR-sequenced participants, respectively, were included in these subgroups.

In light of the paper, this sample's time point label describes: about 28 days (+/-7) after the second vaccine dose. AZD1222 recipients whose second dose came at about 4 weeks and those whose second dose came at about 12 weeks were combined into one group, since spike-specific TCR depth and breadth did not differ between the two schedules. Samples from vaccinated people were obtained from the UK trials COV001 and COV002, which included a single-blind randomized controlled phase 2/3 trial of AZD1222 (ChAdOx1 nCoV-19) in healthy adults. For TCRbeta chain sequencing, PBMC samples were collected from trial participants at day 0 and at day 28 after the second dose. Trimming removed 2 bases from V and 2 bases from J; the gene matches leave 8 bases unexplained. CDR3 length: 17 amino acids, cysteine to phenylalanine. Kept here is only the CDR3 DNA, which spans 51 bases and is read in frame from base 1. The germline V gene gives CDR1 as SGHAT and CDR2 as FQNNGV.

What the research found in general, with its limitations: Nearly half of unique spike-specific TCRs reportedly recognized epitopes outside regions mutated in the B.1.351 and B.1.1.7 variants. After two AZD1222 doses, spike-specific TCR breadth and depth were significantly higher than at day 0 and than in MenACWY recipients. Because no day 14 peak-response samples were available, repertoires were characterized only after the peak T cell response. Conclusions about previously exposed vaccinees are limited because only six or seven AZD1222 recipients were SARS-CoV-2 seropositive at baseline. CD4 TCRs associated with the vaccine covered the entire spike protein, and the dominant responses were in regions 160-218 and 743-854. The 56-69-year group was small, and its depth increase did not reach significance, likely because of low power. Most participants were white British and females outnumbered males, and the authors suggested that clonal diversity may have been underestimated.

This clone has only one observation. It lacks a known antigen. It has no much larger one-base neighbor in the sample; base qualities were not kept. The CDR3 regions of human TCRbeta chains were analyzed by immunosequencing. The study's own analysis went as follows. Repertoire TCRs were checked for matches against a reference library of SARS-CoV-2-specific TCRs that had been generated using the MIRA antigen-specificity platform. Breadth was defined as the fraction of unique TCRs that were SARS-CoV-2-associated. Depth was defined as the fraction of total T cells that were SARS-CoV-2-associated. Using the MIRA data, each spike-specific TCR was assigned both to the spike region to which the TCR was reactive and to a CD4 or CD8 class. Log10-transformed breadth and depth values were compared by one-way ANOVA with Sidak's multiple comparisons tests. TCRdb re-hosts the immuneACCESS table, in-frame sequences only. Its copies lack some clones; in the studies checked, an unresolved V gene accounts for under half of them, and the cause for the rest is not known. The DNA was the basis for D and trimming; V, J and clone size are from that table. This sample comprises roughly 51,000 clones, approximately 88% of them detected only once. The ten largest clones represent about 14% of the sample.

Sample: peripheral blood, taken 28 days after the second AZD1222 dose. The chain links TRBV11-2 with TRBJ2-5; TRBD1 agrees with 10 junctional bases. This receptor was taken from an adult who received the AZD1222 COVID-19 vaccine. The CDR3 protein sequence reads: CASSLNPGTGVQETQYF. In nucleotide form, the sequence is TGTGCCAGCAGCTTAAACCCCGGGACAGGGGTACAAGAGACCCAGTACTTC.